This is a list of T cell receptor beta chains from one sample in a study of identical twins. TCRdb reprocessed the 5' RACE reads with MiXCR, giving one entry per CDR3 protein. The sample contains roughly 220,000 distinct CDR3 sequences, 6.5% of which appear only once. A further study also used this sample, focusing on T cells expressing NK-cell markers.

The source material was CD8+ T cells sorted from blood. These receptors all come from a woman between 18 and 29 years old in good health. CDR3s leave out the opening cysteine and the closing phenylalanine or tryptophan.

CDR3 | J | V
ASSLEGVADDTQY | TRBJ2-3 | TRBV7-2
ASSQFLYEQY | TRBJ2-7 | TRBV12-3/TRBV12-4
ASSDVAGTGTNTGELF | TRBJ2-2 | TRBV6-4
ASSQRTATYEQY | TRBJ2-7 | TRBV12-3/TRBV12-4
SAQTRLDSTDTQY | TRBJ2-3 | TRBV20-1
AIGRTGLNTEAF | TRBJ1-1 | TRBV10-3
ASSLIAGGPTDTQY | TRBJ2-3 | TRBV7-9
ASSFFGAQSSSLYGEQF | TRBJ2-1 | TRBV11-2
ASSQERSGANVLT | TRBJ2-6 | TRBV4-3
ASSAGQKPEAF | TRBJ1-1 | TRBV9
ASSLVSGPGSEAF | TRBJ1-1 | TRBV5-1
AISAGDNTGELF | TRBJ2-2 | TRBV10-3
ASSYIGQGADQPQH | TRBJ1-5 | TRBV6-2/TRBV6-3
ATSRDRQGNTGELF | TRBJ2-2 | TRBV15
ATSPTEQNEKLF | TRBJ1-4 | TRBV15
ASSFKTNLNNEQF | TRBJ2-1 | TRBV12-3/TRBV12-4
ASSSTVVQETQY | TRBJ2-5 | TRBV6-2/TRBV6-3
ASSLTDMNTEAF | TRBJ1-1 | TRBV12-3/TRBV12-4
ASEQETQY | TRBJ2-5 | TRBV7-2
ASSQGVTGETYEQY | TRBJ2-7 | TRBV14
ASTKELASYNEQF | TRBJ2-1 | TRBV4-2
ASSVGGGTAYEQY | TRBJ2-7 | TRBV9
ASSVDGSDYEQY | TRBJ2-7 | TRBV9
ASSEIGVFTDTQY | TRBJ2-3 | TRBV10-1
ATAQGGGVGGELF | TRBJ2-2 | TRBV24-1
ASSLSSRSSYNEQF | TRBJ2-1 | TRBV7-8
ASSIENPHEKLF | TRBJ1-4 | TRBV12-3/TRBV12-4
ANRGESGNTIY | TRBJ1-3 | TRBV12-3/TRBV12-4
ASSLGLAEAF | TRBJ1-1 | TRBV12-3/TRBV12-4
ASSPARTGLAGSKSDTQY | TRBJ2-3 | TRBV7-6
ASSFLPGPRPF | TRBJ2-1 | TRBV27
AWSVTAGGQPQH | TRBJ1-5 | TRBV30
ASSQESENQETQY | TRBJ2-5 | TRBV14
SVDQRNEQF | TRBJ2-1 | TRBV29-1
ASSLVDTGSYGYT | TRBJ1-2 | TRBV5-5
ASSLDPGRKLF | TRBJ1-4 | TRBV27
ASSLEGGRIEAF | TRBJ1-1 | TRBV7-9
ASSEYGPDTQY | TRBJ2-3 | TRBV25-1
ASSWAGPSYEQY | TRBJ2-7 | TRBV12-3/TRBV12-4
ASSRTSGRSTDTQY | TRBJ2-3 | TRBV7-9
ASSQEWNEQF | TRBJ2-1 | TRBV3-1
ASSVLAGGVNEQF | TRBJ2-1 | TRBV11-2
ASSSSFSYNEQF | TRBJ2-1 | TRBV14
ATSRVGRGNTEAF | TRBJ1-1 | TRBV15
ASSESILADEQF | TRBJ2-1 | TRBV10-1
ASSGTSGNEQF | TRBJ2-1 | TRBV9
ASSQDSNPSYEQF | TRBJ2-1 | TRBV4-1
SVEEGMNTEAF | TRBJ1-1 | TRBV29-1
ASSFGRSSYEQY | TRBJ2-7 | TRBV11-2
ASSTPAGGDNEQF | TRBJ2-1 | TRBV27
ASNPDGSGNTIY | TRBJ1-3 | TRBV11-2
ASSSPDRAFSAKNIQY | TRBJ2-4 | TRBV11-1
SARGVGGESSPLH | TRBJ1-6 | TRBV20-1
ASSPRTGPEQY | TRBJ2-7 | TRBV9
ASSLGTIRNEQF | TRBJ2-1 | TRBV12-3/TRBV12-4
ASSLGGLADEQY | TRBJ2-7 | TRBV9
ASSPQGDGGSGNTIY | TRBJ1-3 | TRBV9
ASSLAQRSYEQY | TRBJ2-7 | TRBV5-1
ASSLRQAAYEQY | TRBJ2-7 | TRBV5-6